The 17 T cell receptor beta chains below come from one sample, sequenced in a study of blood T cells in healthy people across ages. With a J-beta primer mix and a sample-barcoded 5' primer, a second PCR ran roughly 6 to 11 cycles. TCRdb ran MiXCR on the 5' RACE reads and lists one entry per CDR3 protein. The repertoire has fewer than 1.5 million distinct CDR3 sequences, around two fifths of them found once; the top ten carry 7.9%. The specimen sequenced was blood. Receptors originate from a woman aged 18-29 years in good health.

This clonotype was detected only a few times. The chain has TRBV29-1 and TRBJ1-2; 7 nucleotides align to TRBD1. The CDR3 length is 15 residues. J gave up 5 bases and V 6 bases, and 15 bases lay outside the gene matches. Germline lookup yields CDR1 SQVTM and CDR2 ANQGSEA. CDR3 residues: CSVETRDSSIYGYTF. CDR3 bases: TGCAGCGTCGAAACCCGGGACAGCTCGATTTATGGCTACACCTTC.

This chain connects TRBV29-1 to TRBJ2-1; tentatively, D is TRBD2 (5 bases). Per the germline V gene, CDR1 is SQVTM and CDR2 is ANQGSEA. V dropped 7 bases and J dropped 2 bases, with 12 bases sitting between them. The CDR3 contains 13 residues. As DNA, the CDR3 is TGCAGCGGCGGGCAGGCCCCCTACAATGAGCAGTTCTTC. Protein sequence: CSGGQAPYNEQFF.

The chain links TRBV7-6 to TRBJ2-1; possible D gene TRBD2, 5 bases. CDR1 and CDR2 (germline): SGHVS, FNYEAQ. The length of the CDR3 is 17 residues. V gave up 4 bases and J gave up 2 bases, with 18 bases separating them. CDR3 sequence reads: CASSSRVRFGTYNEQFF. For the CDR3, the DNA is TGTGCCAGCAGCTCACGCGTGCGATTCGGGACCTACAATGAGCAGTTCTTC.

The rearrangement links TRBV4-1 to TRBJ2-5; 8 bases agree with TRBD2. Germline loops: CDR1 MGHRA, CDR2 YSYEKL. J was trimmed by 3 bases and V by 1 base; bases with no gene match: 7. This CDR3 has 16 residues. Here the CDR3 reads CASSQARTSSEETQYF. The CDR3 DNA reads as TGCGCCAGCAGCCAAGCCCGGACTAGCAGCGAAGAGACCCAGTACTTC.

This chain joins TRBV4-1 and TRBJ1-2, with TRBD1 identical over 8 bases. The CDR3 consists of 13 residues. In germline, CDR1 is MGHRA, CDR2 YSYEKL. The trim removed 3 bases at V and 7 bases at J, leaving 4 bases unmatched. The CDR3 here is CASSQTGEGGYTF. As DNA, the CDR3 is TGCGCCAGCAGCCAGACAGGGGAGGGTGGCTACACCTTC.

This clonotype was recorded a few times. The rearrangement links TRBV27 to TRBJ2-7; D is undetermined. Trimming stripped 2 bases from V and 3 bases from J, with 11 bases between. The CDR3 consists of 14 residues. The germline V gene encodes CDR1 MNHEY and CDR2 SMNVEV (reference sequence). CDR3 sequence: CASSLKRADYEQYF. The CDR3 nucleotides read TGTGCCAGCAGTTTAAAACGGGCCGACTACGAGCAGTACTTC.

This clonotype was observed a few times. The chain has TRBV2 and TRBJ2-1, with TRBD2 matching over 12 bases. V gave up 9 bases and J gave up 9 bases; unmatched junction bases: 9. The germline CDR1 and CDR2 sequences are SNHLY and FYNNEI. The CDR3 runs to 14 residues. CDR3 sequence reads: CARELAGGSGEQFF. CDR3 DNA sequence: TGTGCCAGGGAACTAGCGGGGGGCAGTGGTGAGCAGTTCTTC.

This clonotype was counted a single time. This chain connects TRBV7-3 to TRBJ2-3; 9 bases are shared with TRBD1. CDR3 length: 18 residues. V lost 5 bases and J lost 4; bases outside the gene matches: 16. The germline V gene encodes CDR1 SGHTA and CDR2 FQGTGA. CDR3 DNA sequence: TGTGCCAGCAGCCCCAAAGGGGGGGGACAGGGAAAAGCAGATACGCAGTATTTT. Its protein is CASSPKGGGQGKADTQYF.

In this sample, this clonotype turned up a few times. The chain uses TRBV4-2 and TRBJ1-1; D possibly corresponds to TRBD1 (6 bases). The germline V and J ends were trimmed by 3 bases and 0 bases, with 14 bases remaining between them. CDR1 is LGHNA and CDR2 is YNFKEQ in the germline V gene. This CDR3 is 16 amino acids long. This CDR3 is CASSQDRVPMNTEAFF. As DNA, the CDR3 is TGTGCCAGCAGCCAGGACAGAGTTCCGATGAACACTGAAGCTTTCTTT.

The gene calls are TRBV29-1 and TRBJ1-1; tentatively, D is TRBD1 (5 bases). Trimming took 4 bases from V and 6 from J, leaving 9 bases between them. Germline lookup yields CDR1 SQVTM and CDR2 ANQGSEA. This CDR3 contains 11 residues. The CDR3 DNA is TGCAGCGTTGTTCAGGGTGCTGAAGCTTTCTTT. Encoded protein: CSVVQGAEAFF.

The CDR3 sequence: CASSSYSLNNEQYF. The CDR3 DNA sequence: TGTGCCAGCAGTTCTTACAGCCTCAACAATGAGCAGTACTTC. The chain combines TRBV12-3 or TRBV12-4 with TRBJ2-7; no clear D gene. The CDR3 covers 14 residues. Trimming pared 4 bases from V and 7 bases from J, leaving 17 bases between.

The chain combines TRBV6-5 with TRBJ1-5; D is uncertain. Germline assignment: CDR1 MNHEY and CDR2 SVGAGI. The CDR3 consists of 17 residues. Deletions cut 1 base from V and 0 bases from J, with 13 bases between. CDR3 in amino acids: CASSYFEGRYSNQPQHF. The DNA of the CDR3 is TGTGCCAGCAGTTACTTCGAAGGACGGTATAGCAATCAGCCCCAGCATTTT.

The CDR3 region is CASSMGGGERQPQHF. As DNA, the CDR3 is TGTGCCAGCAGCATGGGAGGGGGCGAACGTCAGCCCCAGCATTTT. The chain carries TRBV7-2 and TRBJ1-5; 7 positions agree with TRBD1. With 5 bases clipped from V and 6 bases from J, the junction kept 10 bases outside the gene matches. CDR3 length: 15 residues. CDR1 and CDR2 (germline): SGHTA, FQGNSA.

Only one count was recorded for this clonotype. J is TRBJ2-3 and V is TRBV7-8, with 16 bases matching TRBD2. The J segment lost 2 bases and the V segment lost 5 bases, leaving 4 bases of the junction unmatched. The CDR3 spans 17 residues. The germline CDR1 and CDR2 sequences are SGHVS and FQNEAQ. The CDR3 region is CASSPGTSGGVTDTQYF. CDR3 DNA sequence: TGTGCCAGCAGCCCGGGGACTAGCGGGGGGGTCACAGATACGCAGTATTTT.

This clonotype was picked up many times. The rearrangement joins TRBV7-9 to TRBJ1-2; D is unclear. V shed 4 bases and J shed 5 bases, with 11 bases lying between them. Germline V gives CDR1 SEHNR, CDR2 FQNEAQ (reference sequence). This CDR3 contains 13 residues. CDR3 bases: TGTGCCAGCAGCTCCGAGGGAAATTATGGCTACACCTTC. It encodes CASSSEGNYGYTF.

This clonotype was seen only a few times. The V gene is TRBV27, the J gene TRBJ2-5; the match to TRBD2 covers 7 bases. The CDR3 consists of 15 residues. Trimming cost V 1 base and J 2 bases; bases outside gene matches: 4. CDR1 and CDR2 (germline): MNHEY, SMNVEV (reference sequence). This CDR3 is CASSLWGGVQETQYF. In DNA, the CDR3 is TGTGCCAGCAGTTTATGGGGGGGGGTTCAAGAGACCCAGTACTTC.

This rearrangement joins TRBV12-3 or TRBV12-4 to TRBJ1-4; D is perhaps TRBD1 (5 bases). This CDR3 comprises 12 residues. V lost 8 bases and J 7 bases, leaving 11 bases between the germline ends. The CDR3 loop is CASDAGTEKLFF. CDR3 DNA: TGTGCCAGCGATGCGGGGACTGAAAAACTGTTTTTT.